This paragraph reports one TCR beta chain. What it binds is not known. The entry originates in a study of T-cell memory formation after mild COVID-19. Overall study findings and caveats: CD4+ contracting clones lay mainly in CM and EM, CD8+ ones in EMRA.

Each CDR3 protein gets one entry after TCRdb re-called the 5' RACE reads with MiXCR. The sample lists about 350,000 distinct CDR3 sequences; around 27% were seen once. The CDR3 consists of 15 residues. Germline values: CDR1 SGHKS, CDR2 YYEKEE (reference sequence). V shed 2 bases and J 3 bases; nucleotides not matched to a gene: 8. The chain links TRBV5-5 to TRBJ2-7; 7 bases align to TRBD1. The clonotype originates from an adult woman who had mild COVID-19 (a few samples of this study predate the infection). Cell type and time point are not known. The source material was PBMCs or a T cell subset sorted from them (not recorded which). CDR3 protein: CASSFHGQADYEQYF. The CDR3 DNA is TGTGCCAGCAGCTTTCACGGACAGGCCGACTACGAGCAGTACTTC.